One sample yielded the 25 T cell receptor beta chains listed below, sequenced in a study of breast tumors, draining lymph nodes, adjacent tissues (dated by TCRdb to 2015 to 2016). Lymph node samples were obtained from the axillary draining lymph nodes of breast cancer patients. Library preparation employed multiplex PCR. Sequencing relied on an Illumina HiSeq 2000. The raw public reads went through TCRdb reprocessing: fastp at Q25, MiXCR clone calling, in-frame beta chains kept. Entries are consolidated by CDR3 protein sequence, retaining the most common genes and DNA. A total of 130,000 or so distinct CDR3 sequences appear in this sample, under 25% of them only once. Together, the top ten hold 2.6% of the sample. What was sequenced was axillary lymph node tissue. These receptors were taken from a female donor with breast cancer. Some clones in this sample may be carry-over from other donors' samples.

Turning to this clonotype: A read error is possible here, since a much larger clone lies one base away. CDR3 amino acids: CASSRGVATGELFF. The CDR3 nucleotides are TGTGCCAGCAGCCGGGGGGTGGCCACCGGGGAGCTGTTTTTT. The chain employs TRBV5-4 and TRBJ2-2, with 7 bases matching TRBD2. Looked up from germline, CDR1 is SGHNT and CDR2 is YYREEE (reference sequence). The CDR3 contains 14 residues. Trimming at V came to 4 bases and at J to 4 bases, leaving 4 bases not matched to a gene.

This clonotype was observed many times. The V call is TRBV6-1, the J call TRBJ2-3, with TRBD2 identical over 10 bases. The CDR3 contains 16 residues. Germline V gene data show CDR1 as MNHNS and CDR2 as SASEGT. V gave up 4 bases and J gave up 3 bases; unmatched junction bases: 7. DNA of the CDR3: TGTGCCAGCAGTGTCTCTAGCGGGAGTAGAACAGATACGCAGTATTTT. Its protein product is CASSVSSGSRTDTQYF.

This clonotype has ten or more counts. The chain combines TRBV5-8 with TRBJ2-5, with D possibly TRBD1 on 5 matching bases. V lost 4 bases and J lost 2, with 12 bases in between. The germline gives CDR1 SGHTS, CDR2 YDEGEE. The CDR3 contains 14 residues. CDR3 DNA: TGTGCCAGCAGCAATAGACAGTTACAAGAGACCCAGTACTTC. Amino acids: CASSNRQLQETQYF.

This clonotype was detected ten times or more. V and J are TRBV5-1 and TRBJ2-7, with 10 bases lining up with TRBD2. J was trimmed by 4 bases and V by 4 bases; bases with no gene match: 8. The V gene's germline CDR1 is SGHRS and CDR2 YFSETQ. The CDR3 runs to 15 residues. CDR3: CASSPRRSGRYEQYF. The CDR3 region has the DNA TGCGCCAGCAGCCCCCGGCGTAGCGGGAGGTACGAGCAGTACTTC. Full variable domain (remainder filled in from reference TRBV5-1 and TRBJ2-7): KAGVTQTPRYLIKTRGQQVTLSCSPISGHRSVSWYQQTPGQGLQFLFEYFSETQRNKGNFPGRFSGRQFSNSRSEMNVSTLELGDSALYLCASSPRRSGRYEQYFGPGTRLTVT.

The sample holds a few counts of this clonotype. The V call is TRBV12-3 or TRBV12-4, the J call TRBJ1-3; D is possibly TRBD1 (5 bases). The CDR3 is made up of 15 amino acids. The germline V and J ends were trimmed by 1 base and 2 bases, with 9 bases remaining between them. This CDR3 reads CASSLVGGAGNTIYF. The CDR3 coding sequence is TGTGCCAGCAGTTTAGTCGGGGGGGCTGGAAACACCATATATTTT.

On this clonotype: A much larger clone lies one base from this, so it may be a read error. The chain employs TRBV18 and TRBJ2-5, with 9 bases that match TRBD1. The V gene's germline CDR1 is KGHSH and CDR2 LQKENI. The length of the CDR3 is 15 residues. The CDR3 loop is CASSPSTGGLGTQSF. CDR3 in DNA: TGTGCCAGCTCACCTTCGACAGGGGGATTGGGGACCCAGTCCTTC.

This clonotype was seen at least ten times. This sequence joins TRBV2 and TRBJ2-1; 14 bases map to TRBD2. From germline, CDR1 is SNHLY and CDR2 FYNNEI. The V gene end was trimmed by 6 bases and the J gene end by 6 bases; junction bases not matched to a gene: 4. CDR3 length: 15 residues. Here the CDR3 reads CASRGTSGGSNEQFF. Written as DNA, the CDR3 is TGTGCCAGCAGGGGGACTAGCGGGGGTTCCAATGAGCAGTTCTTC.

This clonotype was seen repeatedly, ten times or more. The chain uses TRBV2 and TRBJ2-7; 8 nucleotides line up with TRBD1. The CDR3 totals 13 residues. V lost 6 bases, J lost 6 bases, and 7 bases stayed unmatched. Germline lookup yields CDR1 SNHLY and CDR2 FYNNEI. CDR3 nucleotides: TGTGCCAGCAGCCTAGACAGGGGCGGCGAGCAGTACTTC. This codes for CASSLDRGGEQYF.

On this clonotype itself: A read error is possible here, since a much larger clone lies one base away. The V gene is TRBV3-1, the J gene TRBJ2-1; D may be TRBD2 (5 bases). The CDR3 totals 16 residues. Per germline, CDR1 LGHDT and CDR2 YNNKEL (reference sequence). The V gene lost 1 base and the J gene lost 4 bases, with 14 bases spanning the gap. The CDR3 coding sequence is TGTGCCAGCAGCCAAGTCGGAGCGGACCTTTACAATGAGCAGTTCTTC. This translates into CASSQVGADLYNEQFF.

This clonotype has a count of ten or more. The chain joins TRBV5-6 to TRBJ2-3, with 9 bases lining up with TRBD2. CDR3 length: 15 amino acids. The V gene end was trimmed by 2 bases and the J gene end by 2 bases; junction bases not matched to a gene: 3. Germline values: CDR1 SGHDT, CDR2 YYEEEE. CDR3 nucleotide sequence: TGTGCCAGCAGCTTCCTAGCGGGATTCACAGATACGCAGTATTTT. Translated, it gives CASSFLAGFTDTQYF.

This clonotype was seen repeatedly, ten times or more. The gene calls are TRBV12-3 or TRBV12-4 and TRBJ2-7; 7 bases are shared with TRBD1. This CDR3 has 14 residues. J lost 5 bases, V lost 6 bases, and 10 bases had no gene match. The CDR3 nucleotides are TGTGCCAGCAGCATAGACAGGGTTCAGGACGAGCAGTACTTC. This sequence encodes CASSIDRVQDEQYF.

This chain uses TRBV5-6 with TRBJ2-1; 15 bases are a match to TRBD2. The CDR3 extends over 13 amino acids. Germline lookup yields CDR1 SGHDT and CDR2 YYEEEE. V trimming: 4 bases; J trimming: 12 bases; junction bases outside the gene matches: 2. The CDR3 spells CASSLGLAGGQFF. CDR3 DNA sequence: TGTGCCAGCAGCCTGGGACTAGCGGGAGGGCAGTTCTTC.

This clonotype has at least ten counts. The chain recombines TRBV5-4 with TRBJ2-5; D might be TRBD2 (5 bases). The germline V gene has CDR1 SGHNT and CDR2 YYREEE (reference sequence). The V end was cut by 4 bases, the J end by 9 bases, with 13 bases between. This CDR3 comprises 12 residues. CDR3 in DNA: TGTGCCAGCAGCGAGGGCCGGACGGCCCAGTACTTC. As protein: CASSEGRTAQYF. Full variable domain (missing parts from reference TRBV5-4 and TRBJ2-5): ETGVTQSPTHLIKTRGQQVTLRCSSQSGHNTVSWYQQALGQGPQFIFQYYREEENGRGNFPPRFSGLQFPNYSSELNVNALELDDSALYLCASSEGRTAQYFGPGTRLLVL.

The V call is TRBV28, the J call TRBJ2-1; TRBD1 is a possible D gene (6 bases). The CDR3 totals 15 residues. The germline gives CDR1 MDHEN, CDR2 SYDVKM. Trimming removed 5 bases at V and 7 bases at J, with 18 bases between. CDR3 DNA: TGTGCCAGCAGTGCAACAGGGACGGGGTCGAATGAGCAGTTCTTC. Translating it yields CASSATGTGSNEQFF.

This clonotype was picked up many times. J is TRBJ2-3 and V is TRBV24-1; TRBD2 agrees at 8 bases. The V segment lost 7 bases and the J segment 11 bases; nucleotides outside the gene matches: 7. Per the germline V gene, CDR1 is KGHDR and CDR2 is SFDVKD. CDR3 length: 12 amino acids. The chain's CDR3 is CATSQAGTRQYF. In nucleotides, the CDR3 is TGTGCCACCAGCCAAGCCGGGACTAGGCAGTATTTT.

At least ten counts were recorded for this clonotype. The V call is TRBV7-2, the J call TRBJ2-1; D is unclear. Trimming shortened V by 5 bases and J by 0 bases, and 11 bases separated the two germline ends. The V gene's germline CDR1 is SGHTA and CDR2 FQGNSA. The CDR3 is made up of 15 amino acids. CDR3 loop: CASSPGPASYNEQFF. The CDR3 DNA is TGTGCCAGCAGCCCCGGGCCGGCCTCCTACAATGAGCAGTTCTTC. The full variable domain, its missing parts supplied by reference TRBV7-2 and TRBJ2-1, is GAGVSQSPSNKVTEKGKDVELRCDPISGHTALYWYRQSLGQGLEFLIYFQGNSAPDKSGLPSDRFSAERTGGSVSTLTIQRTQQEDSAVYLCASSPGPASYNEQFFGPGTRLTVL.

This clonotype has at least ten counts. The chain recombines TRBV15 with TRBJ2-5, with 10 nucleotides matching TRBD2. The CDR3 sequence is 14 residues long. Germline lookup yields CDR1 LNHNV and CDR2 YYDKDF (reference sequence). V lost 3 bases, J lost 4 bases, and 2 bases stayed unmatched. This chain's CDR3 is CATSSRLAGETQYF. Written as DNA, the CDR3 is TGTGCCACCAGCAGCCGACTAGCGGGAGAGACCCAGTACTTC.

Note on this clonotype: This sequence may be a read error, since a much larger clone differs from it by one base. The chain couples TRBV6-2 or TRBV6-3 to TRBJ2-3; D gene ambiguous. CDR3 length: 14 residues. Germline-derived CDR1 and CDR2 are MNHEY and SVGEGT. Here the CDR3 reads CASSLLSLTDTLYF. For the CDR3, the DNA is TGTGCCAGCAGTCTCCTCAGCCTCACAGATACGCTGTATTTT.

This clonotype was seen more than once but under ten times. The chain employs TRBV6-2 or TRBV6-3 and TRBJ2-3; D is unresolved. The CDR3 covers 14 residues. Germline V gene sequence: CDR1 MNHEY, CDR2 SVGEGT. Deletions cut 4 bases from V and 0 bases from J, with 8 bases between. The CDR3 protein is CASSFRPSTDTQYF. The CDR3 DNA reads TGTGCCAGCAGTTTCAGACCCAGCACAGATACGCAGTATTTT.

A remark on this clonotype: A much larger clone lies a single base off, so this may be a read error. The V gene is TRBV4-3, the J gene TRBJ2-7; D tentatively fits TRBD1 or TRBD2 (5 bases each). V was cut by 2 bases and J by 1 base, with 18 bases left in between. This CDR3 is 17 amino acids long. Germline-derived CDR1 and CDR2 are LGHNA and YSLEER. The chain's CDR3 is CASSQSGRGMSSYEQYF. CDR3 sequence (DNA): TGCGCCAGCAGCCAATCGGGGCGTGGGATGTCTTCCTACGAGCAGTACTTC.

This clonotype was observed a handful of times. This chain links TRBV4-2 with TRBJ2-3, with 15 bases that match TRBD2. V shed 4 bases, J shed 2 bases, and the junction held 7 bases outside the gene matches. Looked up from germline, CDR1 is LGHNA and CDR2 is YNFKEQ. The CDR3 has 18 amino acids. Here the CDR3 reads CASSLRTSGRGATDTQYF. The CDR3 region has the DNA TGTGCCAGCAGCCTCCGGACTAGCGGGAGGGGGGCCACAGATACGCAGTATTTT.

This clonotype is a singleton in its sample. A read error may explain this, as a much larger clone is one base away. The chain combines TRBV29-1 with TRBJ1-2; TRBD1 is a possible D gene (6 bases). Trimming took 6 bases from V and 4 from J, leaving 12 bases between them. This CDR3 has 12 amino acids. Germline V CDR1 and CDR2: SQVTM, ANQGSEA. This CDR3 is CSVGTLSYGYTF. In nucleotides, the CDR3 is TGCAGCGTGGGGACACTTAGCTATGGCTACACCTTC. Together with reference TRBV29-1 and TRBJ1-2, the CDR3 gives the full variable domain: SAVISQKPSRDICQRGTSLTIQCQVDSQVTMMFWYRQQPGQSLTLIATANQGSEATYESGFVIDKFPISRPNLTFSTLTVSNMSPEDSSIYLCSVGTLSYGYTFGSGTRLTVV.

J is TRBJ2-1 and V is TRBV20-1; 13 bases are shared with TRBD2. Germline values: CDR1 DFQATT, CDR2 SNEGSKA (reference sequence). With 6 bases clipped from V and 6 bases from J, the junction kept 2 bases outside the gene matches. This CDR3 spans 13 amino acids. CDR3 sequence (DNA): TGCAGTGCGACTAGCGGGAGGCCCAATGAGCAGTTCTTC. Translated: CSATSGRPNEQFF.

This clonotype showed up just a few times. The CDR3 bases are TGTGCCAGCAGTTTGGCGAGGGGGCATGAAAAACTGTTTTTT. It specifies CASSLARGHEKLFF. The chain couples TRBV28 to TRBJ1-4; TRBD1 matches 7 bases. CDR3 length equals 14 residues. J lost 6 bases, V lost 3 bases, and 4 bases had no gene match. Germline V lookup: CDR1 MDHEN, CDR2 SYDVKM.

There are a few counts of this clonotype. This chain joins TRBV28 and TRBJ1-2, with D uncertain. CDR3 size: 12 residues. V was shortened by 4 bases and J by 6 bases, with 9 bases between the two germline ends. Germline CDR1 and CDR2: MDHEN and SYDVKM. CDR3 sequence: CASSSGRHGYTF. As DNA, the CDR3 is TGTGCCAGCAGTTCGGGGAGGCATGGCTACACCTTC.